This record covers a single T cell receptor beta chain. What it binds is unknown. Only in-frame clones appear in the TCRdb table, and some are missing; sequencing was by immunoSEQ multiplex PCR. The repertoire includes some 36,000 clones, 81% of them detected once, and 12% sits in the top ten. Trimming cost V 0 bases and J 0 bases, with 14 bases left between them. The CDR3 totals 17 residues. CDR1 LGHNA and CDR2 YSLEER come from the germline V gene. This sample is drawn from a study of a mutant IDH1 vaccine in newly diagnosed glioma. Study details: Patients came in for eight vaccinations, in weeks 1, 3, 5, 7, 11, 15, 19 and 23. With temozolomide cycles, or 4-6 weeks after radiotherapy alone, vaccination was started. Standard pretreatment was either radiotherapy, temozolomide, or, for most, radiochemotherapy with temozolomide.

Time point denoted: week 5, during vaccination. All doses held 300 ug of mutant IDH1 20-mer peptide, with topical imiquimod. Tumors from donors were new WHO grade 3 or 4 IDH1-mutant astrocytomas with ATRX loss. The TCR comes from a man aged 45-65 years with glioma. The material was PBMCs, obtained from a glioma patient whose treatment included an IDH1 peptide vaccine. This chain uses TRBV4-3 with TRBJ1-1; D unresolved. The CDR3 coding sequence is TGCGCCAGCAGCCAAGATCCTGGGGTGAGTGTGAACACTGAAGCTTTCTTT. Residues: CASSQDPGVSVNTEAFF.